This T cell receptor beta chain emerged from a study of cytomegalovirus exposure and HLA in healthy donors. General study findings and limits: Confirmation was obtained in vitro that a few CMV-associated chains are specific for CMV antigens.

The V and J ends lost 6 bases and 0 bases respectively, with 21 bases between them. The CDR3 runs 18 residues. In germline, CDR1 is MRHNA, CDR2 SNTAGT. Both 60 Vbeta primers and 13 Jbeta primers went into the PCR. Sequencing used immunoSEQ multiplex PCR; TCRdb keeps in-frame clones, though not all of them. The sample consists of approximately 140,000 clones, about 61% of them appearing once. This clone has just one count. The antigen is unknown. Input material: PBMCs. This receptor was taken from a male donor in good health and CMV-seronegative. The genes are TRBV6-4 and TRBJ1-3, with D perhaps TRBD1 (6 bases). CDR3 region: CASRPRQGTPFSGNTIYF. The CDR3 bases are TGTGCCAGCAGACCTAGGCAGGGGACGCCTTTCTCTGGAAACACCATATATTTT.